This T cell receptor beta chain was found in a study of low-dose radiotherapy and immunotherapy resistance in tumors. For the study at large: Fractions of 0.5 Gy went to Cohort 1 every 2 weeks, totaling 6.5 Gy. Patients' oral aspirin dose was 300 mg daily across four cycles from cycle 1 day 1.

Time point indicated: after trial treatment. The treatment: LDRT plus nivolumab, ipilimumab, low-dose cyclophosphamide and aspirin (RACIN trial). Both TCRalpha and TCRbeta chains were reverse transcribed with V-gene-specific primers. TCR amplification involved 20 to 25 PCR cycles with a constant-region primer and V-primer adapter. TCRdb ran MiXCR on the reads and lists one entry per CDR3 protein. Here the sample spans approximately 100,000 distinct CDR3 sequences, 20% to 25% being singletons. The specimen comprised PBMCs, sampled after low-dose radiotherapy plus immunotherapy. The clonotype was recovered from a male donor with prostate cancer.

The CDR3 region has the DNA TGTGCCAGCAGCTTGTGGGGGGCCGAGCAGTACTTC. Its translation is CASSLWGAEQYF. V and J are TRBV11-2 and TRBJ2-7; D assignment may be TRBD1 or TRBD2 (6 bases each). This CDR3 contains 12 residues. Trimming cost V 3 bases and J 6 bases, with 9 bases left between them. Germline V lookup: CDR1 SGHAT, CDR2 FQNNGV.